This T cell receptor beta chain was obtained from a study of blood T cell repertoires in COVID-19. Study as a whole: From T cells, B-cell-depleted T cells, or PBMCs came the material, which was cDNA or gDNA.

The CDR3 sequence is 14 residues long. The V segment lost 6 bases and the J segment 1 base; nucleotides outside the gene matches: 6. CDR1 and CDR2 (germline): MGHDK, SYGVNS. Researchers sorted participants into cohorts using their self-reported clinical history. Symptom resolution, clearance, or two negative PCRs marked donors in Cohort 3 as recovered. Sequenced by immunoSEQ multiplex PCR; TCRdb stores in-frame clones only, minus some. The data hold 150,000 to 200,000 clones, with approximately 80% observed a single time. This chain joins TRBV25-1 and TRBJ2-7; 7 nucleotides match TRBD1. The clonotype originates from a woman aged 45-60 years who had recovered from COVID-19. The sample was PBMCs or T cells enriched from blood (not recorded which). The CDR3 nucleotides are TGTGCCAGCAGGGAGACAGGGTTTTCCTACGAGCAGTACTTC. Translated, it gives CASRETGFSYEQYF.